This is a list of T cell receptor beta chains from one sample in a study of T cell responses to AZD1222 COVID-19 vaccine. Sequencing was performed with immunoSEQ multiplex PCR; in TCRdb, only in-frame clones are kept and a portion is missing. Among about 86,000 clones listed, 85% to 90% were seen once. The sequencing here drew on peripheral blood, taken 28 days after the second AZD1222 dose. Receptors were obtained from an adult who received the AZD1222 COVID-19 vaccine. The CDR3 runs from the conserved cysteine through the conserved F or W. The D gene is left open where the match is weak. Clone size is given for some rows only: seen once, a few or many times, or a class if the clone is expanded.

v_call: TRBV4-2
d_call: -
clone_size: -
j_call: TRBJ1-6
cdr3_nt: TGTGCCAGCAGCCAAGATAACGAGGGGCGGTCACCCCTCCACTTT
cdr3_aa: CASSQDNEGRSPLHF

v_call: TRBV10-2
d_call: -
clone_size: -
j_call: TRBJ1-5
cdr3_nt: TGCGCCAGCAGTGACGATGAAGGATACGGACAGCCCCAGCATTTT
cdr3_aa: CASSDDEGYGQPQHF

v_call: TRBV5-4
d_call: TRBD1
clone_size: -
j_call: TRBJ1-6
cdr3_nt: TGTGCCAGCAGCCAAGGGGGCACTTATAATTCACCCCTCCACTTT
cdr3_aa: CASSQGGTYNSPLHF

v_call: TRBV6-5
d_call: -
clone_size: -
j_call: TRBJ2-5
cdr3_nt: TGTGCCAGCAGGACCGTTACTAGGGAGACCCAGTACTTC
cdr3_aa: CASRTVTRETQYF

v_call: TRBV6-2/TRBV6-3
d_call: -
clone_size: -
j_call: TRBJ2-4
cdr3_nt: TGTGCCAGCAGTTACGATGCAAACATTCAGTACTTC
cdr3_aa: CASSYDANIQYF

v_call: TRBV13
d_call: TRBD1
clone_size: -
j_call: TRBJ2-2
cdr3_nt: TGTGCCAGCAGCGATGGACAGGGGGGTCCCGGGGAGCTGTTTTTT
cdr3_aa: CASSDGQGGPGELFF

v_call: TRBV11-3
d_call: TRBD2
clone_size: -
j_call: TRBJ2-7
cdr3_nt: TGTGCCAGCAGCTTAGACGGACTAGCGGGAGAGCAGTACTTC
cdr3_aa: CASSLDGLAGEQYF

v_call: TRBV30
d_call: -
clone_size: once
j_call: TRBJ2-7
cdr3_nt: TGTGCCTGGAGGGGATTTTTCTACGAGCAGTACTTC
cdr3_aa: CAWRGFFYEQYF

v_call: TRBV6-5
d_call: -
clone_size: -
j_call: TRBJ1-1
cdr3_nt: TGTGCCAGCAGCCCCCCAACTCGCGAAGCTTTCTTT
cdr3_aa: CASSPPTREAFF

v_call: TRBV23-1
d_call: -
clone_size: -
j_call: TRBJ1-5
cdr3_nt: TGCGCCAGCCGCGAATATTCTTTGGGGATCGATCAGCCCCAGCATTTT
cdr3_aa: CASREYSLGIDQPQHF

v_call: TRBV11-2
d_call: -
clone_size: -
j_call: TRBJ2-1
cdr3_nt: TGTGCCAGCAGCCTCGGTTCTGTTTGGGAGCAGTTCTTC
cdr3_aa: CASSLGSVWEQFF

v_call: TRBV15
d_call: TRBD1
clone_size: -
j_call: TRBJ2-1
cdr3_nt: TGTGCCACCAGTTGGGACAGGGACAATGAGCAGTTCTTC
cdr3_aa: CATSWDRDNEQFF

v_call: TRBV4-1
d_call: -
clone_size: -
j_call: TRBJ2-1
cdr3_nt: TGCGCCAGCAGCCAGCGTACTAGGAGCTCCTACAATGAGCAGTTCTTC
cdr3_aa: CASSQRTRSSYNEQFF

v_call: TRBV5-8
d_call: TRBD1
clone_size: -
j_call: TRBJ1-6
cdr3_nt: TGTGCCAGCAGCTCTGGGACAGAGAGTTATAATTCACCCCTCCACTTT
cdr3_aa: CASSSGTESYNSPLHF

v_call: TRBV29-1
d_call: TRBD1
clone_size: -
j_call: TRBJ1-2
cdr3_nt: TGCAGCGTTGACAGGGGGACGTATGGCTACACCTTC
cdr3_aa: CSVDRGTYGYTF

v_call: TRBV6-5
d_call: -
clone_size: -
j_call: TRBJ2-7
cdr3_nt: TGTGCCAGCAGTTATGGAGGCGAGCAGTACTTC
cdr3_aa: CASSYGGEQYF

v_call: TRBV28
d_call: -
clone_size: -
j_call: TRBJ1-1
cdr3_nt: TGTGCCAGCAGTTGGCGGTGGGAAGATCCGAACACTGAAGCTTTCTTT
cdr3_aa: CASSWRWEDPNTEAFF

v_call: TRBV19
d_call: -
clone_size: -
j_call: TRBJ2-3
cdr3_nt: TGTGCCAGTAGCAAAGAAGCTCCCTACATTCGGACAGATACGCAGTATTTT
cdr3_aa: CASSKEAPYIRTDTQYF

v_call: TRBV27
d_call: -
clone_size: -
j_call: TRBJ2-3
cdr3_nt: TGTGCCAGCAGTCCAGGACATTTCCCCGTCACAGATACGCAGTATTTT
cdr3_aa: CASSPGHFPVTDTQYF

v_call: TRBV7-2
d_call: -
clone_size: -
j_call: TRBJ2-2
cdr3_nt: TGTGCCAGCAGCTTAGCCACAGCATCTAACACCGGGGAGCTGTTTTTT
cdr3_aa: CASSLATASNTGELFF

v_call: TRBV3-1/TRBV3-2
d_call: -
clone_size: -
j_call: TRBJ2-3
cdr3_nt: TGTGCCAGCAGCGGAAGCTTCGACACAGATACGCAGTATTTT
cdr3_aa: CASSGSFDTDTQYF

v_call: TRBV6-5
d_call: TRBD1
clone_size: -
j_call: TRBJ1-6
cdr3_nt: TGTGCCAGCAGTAAACAGGGGTTTAATTCACCCCTCCACTTT
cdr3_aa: CASSKQGFNSPLHF

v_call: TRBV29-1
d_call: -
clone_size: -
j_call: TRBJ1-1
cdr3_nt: TGCAGCGTTGATTGGCCTGGTGGCACTGAAGCTTTCTTT
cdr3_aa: CSVDWPGGTEAFF

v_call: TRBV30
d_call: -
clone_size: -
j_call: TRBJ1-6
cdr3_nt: TGTGCCTGGAAGGGGGGAAGAGAGGGATCACCCCTCCACTTT
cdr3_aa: CAWKGGREGSPLHF

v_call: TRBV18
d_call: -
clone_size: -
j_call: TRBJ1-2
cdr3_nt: TGTGCCAGCTCACCCGGAGAGGGATGGGGCTACACCTTC
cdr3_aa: CASSPGEGWGYTF

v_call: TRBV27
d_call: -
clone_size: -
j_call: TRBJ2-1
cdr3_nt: TGTGCCAGCAGTTTGGAACTAAGGGGTGAGCAGTTCTTC
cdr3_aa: CASSLELRGEQFF

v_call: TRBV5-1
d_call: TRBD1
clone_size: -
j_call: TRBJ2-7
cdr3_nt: TGCGCCAGCAGCTTGGGGGACAGGAGCTACGAGCAGTACTTC
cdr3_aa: CASSLGDRSYEQYF

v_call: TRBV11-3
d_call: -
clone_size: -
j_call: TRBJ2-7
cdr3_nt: TGTGCCAGCAGCTTGCAGGTGGCAGACTACGAGCAGTACTTC
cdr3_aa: CASSLQVADYEQYF

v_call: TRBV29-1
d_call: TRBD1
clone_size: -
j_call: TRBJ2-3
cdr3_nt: TGCAGCGTGGGGACAGGGTTCACAGATACGCAGTATTTT
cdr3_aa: CSVGTGFTDTQYF

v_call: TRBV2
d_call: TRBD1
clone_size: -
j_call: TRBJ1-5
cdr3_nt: TGTGCCACCCGACAGGGGGATCAGCCCCAGCATTTT
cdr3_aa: CATRQGDQPQHF

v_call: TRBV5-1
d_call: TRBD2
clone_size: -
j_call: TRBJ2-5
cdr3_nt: TGCGCCAGCAGTCGGCCCGGACTAGCGGGAGGGGAAGAGACCCAGTACTTC
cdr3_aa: CASSRPGLAGGEETQYF